The 26 T cell receptor beta chains in this list originate from one sample, sequenced in a study of graft-versus-host responses after intestinal transplantation. Libraries were prepared by immunoSEQ multiplex PCR; TCRdb keeps only in-frame clonotypes and omits some of them. The profile shows tens of thousands of clones, 94% of them singletons. No antigen is known for these receptors. Sequences were derived from unstimulated CD4+ T cells sorted from spleen or lymph node cells, sampled before transplant. These TCRs come from a human donor who was the organ donor for an intestinal transplant.

The rearrangement links TRBV9 to TRBJ2-3, with 9 bases identical to TRBD1. Germline V CDR1 and CDR2: SGDLS, YYNGEE. With V trimmed by 4 bases and J by 2 bases, 8 bases remained unmatched. CDR3 length: 16 amino acids. The CDR3 coding sequence is TGTGCCAGCAGCCCCAGACAGGGGGTTTCCACAGATACGCAGTATTTT. This codes for CASSPRQGVSTDTQYF. The whole variable domain, filled in from reference TRBV9 and TRBJ2-3, reads DSGVTQTPKHLITATGQRVTLRCSPRSGDLSVYWYQQSLDQGLQFLIQYYNGEERAKGNILERFSAQQFPDLHSELNLSSLELGDSALYFCASSPRQGVSTDTQYFGPGTRLTVL.

The J gene is TRBJ2-6, the V gene TRBV7-2; D is unresolved. The V and J ends lost 0 bases and 0 bases respectively, with 9 bases between them. The CDR3 runs to 17 residues. Germline lookup yields CDR1 SGHTA and CDR2 FQGNSA. The CDR3 DNA reads TGTGCCAGCAGCTTAGCGTACGGACGCTCTGGGGCCAACGTCCTGACTTTC. It is translated as CASSLAYGRSGANVLTF.

The chain has TRBV15 and TRBJ2-7, with TRBD1 matching 9 bases. Germline values: CDR1 LNHNV, CDR2 YYDKDF (reference sequence). The length of the CDR3 is 17 residues. The J segment lost 3 bases and the V segment lost 3 bases, leaving 12 bases of the junction unmatched. CDR3 sequence reads: CATSSGDYRGRLYEQYF. In DNA form, the CDR3 reads TGTGCCACCAGCAGTGGGGACTACAGGGGGCGTCTCTACGAGCAGTACTTC.

The rearrangement uses TRBV25-1 and TRBJ2-2; 14 bases match TRBD2. The CDR3 totals 16 residues. The germline CDR1 and CDR2 sequences are MGHDK and SYGVNS. Losses at the gene ends were 10 bases for V and 4 bases for J; bases not matched to a gene: 8. Here the CDR3 reads CATSGTSGGSTGELFF. The CDR3 DNA is TGTGCCACCTCAGGGACTAGCGGGGGATCCACCGGGGAGCTGTTTTTT.

The rearrangement joins TRBV5-1 to TRBJ1-1; TRBD1 aligns across 8 bases. V shed 1 base and J 5 bases; nucleotides not matched to a gene: 4. The CDR3 has 14 residues. Germline V CDR1 and CDR2: SGHRS, YFSETQ. CDR3 region: CASSLWTGNTEAFF. As DNA, the CDR3 is TGCGCCAGCAGCTTGTGGACAGGGAATACTGAAGCTTTCTTT.

The genes are TRBV5-1 and TRBJ2-2; no definite D call. The V gene's germline CDR1 is SGHRS and CDR2 YFSETQ. This CDR3 contains 15 residues. V was shortened by 3 bases and J by 1 base, with 10 bases between the two germline ends. The CDR3 loop reads CASSSARRNTGELFF. CDR3 coding DNA: TGCGCCAGCAGCTCGGCCCGGCGGAACACCGGGGAGCTGTTTTTT. The full variable domain, rest sourced from reference TRBV5-1 and TRBJ2-2, is KAGVTQTPRYLIKTRGQQVTLSCSPISGHRSVSWYQQTPGQGLQFLFEYFSETQRNKGNFPGRFSGRQFSNSRSEMNVSTLELGDSALYLCASSSARRNTGELFFGEGSRLTVL.

V is TRBV29-1 and J is TRBJ2-3; tentative D call: TRBD1 (5 bases). This CDR3 is built from 13 residues. V lost 6 bases and J 3 bases, leaving 13 bases between the germline ends. Germline V lookup: CDR1 SQVTM, CDR2 ANQGSEA. CDR3 loop: CSVMTRQTDTQYF. The CDR3, as DNA: TGCAGCGTAATGACCCGACAGACAGATACGCAGTATTTT.

This chain links TRBV19 with TRBJ2-3, with unresolved D. The V gene lost 3 bases and the J gene lost 1 base, with 8 bases spanning the gap. CDR3 length: 14 amino acids. Germline CDR1 is LNHDA and CDR2 is SQIVND (reference sequence). The CDR3 loop is CASSMLRGTDTQYF. The CDR3 nucleotides are TGTGCCAGTAGTATGTTGCGTGGCACAGATACGCAGTATTTT.

This clone has only one observation. The chain recombines TRBV9 with TRBJ2-2, with D hard to call. The CDR3 length is 14 residues. V was shortened by 3 bases and J by 4 bases, with 10 bases between the two germline ends. CDR1 is SGDLS, CDR2 YYNGEE, per germline. CDR3 loop: CASSAVSLTGELFF. The CDR3 DNA follows: TGTGCCAGCAGCGCGGTGTCCCTCACCGGGGAGCTGTTTTTT. Variable domain in full (rest from reference TRBV9 and TRBJ2-2): DSGVTQTPKHLITATGQRVTLRCSPRSGDLSVYWYQQSLDQGLQFLIQYYNGEERAKGNILERFSAQQFPDLHSELNLSSLELGDSALYFCASSAVSLTGELFFGEGSRLTVL.

This sequence joins TRBV6-6 and TRBJ1-5; TRBD1 is a possible D gene (6 bases). Per germline, CDR1 MNHNY and CDR2 SVGAGI (reference sequence). The V and J ends lost 4 bases and 2 bases respectively, with 12 bases between them. The CDR3 totals 15 residues. The DNA for the CDR3 is TGTGCCAGCAGTTCAGGGGTTGGACGCAATCAGCCCCAGCATTTT. Its protein product is CASSSGVGRNQPQHF.

The chain uses TRBV6-9 and TRBJ2-7; maybe TRBD1 (7 bases). CDR3 length: 14 residues. Germline CDR1 reads MNHGY; CDR2 reads SVAAGI. V lost 6 bases and J 2 bases, leaving 14 bases between the germline ends. CDR3 sequence reads: CASRPGDSTYEQYF. In DNA, the CDR3 is TGTGCCAGCAGGCCGGGGGACAGTACCTACGAGCAGTACTTC.

The chain joins TRBV7-2 to TRBJ2-2; possibly TRBD2 for D (5 bases). The V and J ends lost 7 bases and 1 base respectively, with 16 bases between them. Looked up from germline, CDR1 is SGHTA and CDR2 is FQGNSA. The CDR3 extends over 16 amino acids. CDR3 protein: CASIPRGLLNTGELFF. In DNA form, the CDR3 reads TGTGCCAGCATCCCCCGAGGGCTGTTGAACACCGGGGAGCTGTTTTTT.

The rearrangement uses TRBV5-1 and TRBJ2-7; 7 nucleotides agree with TRBD1. V lost 4 bases, J lost 1 base, and 8 bases stayed unmatched. The CDR3 has 15 residues. Germline values: CDR1 SGHRS, CDR2 YFSETQ. CDR3 in DNA: TGCGCCAGCAGCAAAACAGGGGATATTTCCTACGAGCAGTACTTC. It is translated as CASSKTGDISYEQYF.

The chain carries TRBV4-3 and TRBJ1-5; no clear D gene. The germline CDR1 and CDR2 sequences are LGHNA and YSLEER. The CDR3 contains 16 residues. Trimming removed 2 bases from V and 0 bases from J, with 11 bases in between. The CDR3 DNA is TGCGCCAGCAGCCAACTCCCGGTTTATAGCAATCAGCCCCAGCATTTT. Translation gives CASSQLPVYSNQPQHF.

This clone was detected once. This rearrangement joins TRBV10-3 to TRBJ2-3, with TRBD2 identical over 9 bases. The J segment lost 3 bases and the V segment lost 6 bases, leaving 10 bases of the junction unmatched. Germline CDR1 reads ENHRY; CDR2 reads SYGVKD. The CDR3 is 16 amino acids. CDR3 sequence (DNA): TGTGCCATCAGGGAATCGCGGGGGGGCGGGACAGATACGCAGTATTTT. Translation: CAIRESRGGGTDTQYF.

The chain joins TRBV5-4 to TRBJ1-2; D not resolved. CDR3 length equals 12 residues. V was trimmed by 0 bases and J by 7 bases, leaving 7 bases between them. Germline V gives CDR1 SGHNT, CDR2 YYREEE (reference sequence). Here the CDR3 DNA reads TGTGCCAGCAGCTTGGAAGGGTTTGGCTACACCTTC. Translation gives CASSLEGFGYTF.

The chain employs TRBV18 and TRBJ1-1, with 11 nucleotides matching TRBD1. Germline V gives CDR1 KGHSH, CDR2 LQKENI. The V and J ends lost 4 bases and 0 bases, in that order; junction bases with no gene match: 1. CDR3 length: 15 amino acids. The CDR3 DNA follows: TGTGCCAGCTCACGGGACAGGGGGATGAACACTGAAGCTTTCTTT. It codes for CASSRDRGMNTEAFF.

V is TRBV5-1 and J is TRBJ2-3; D remains ambiguous. This CDR3 has 14 residues. The ends were cut back, 0 bases at V and 1 base at J, with 6 bases in the middle. Germline V gene lookup returns CDR1 SGHRS and CDR2 YFSETQ. This CDR3 is CASSLGHGTDTQYF. The CDR3 DNA is TGCGCCAGCAGCTTGGGGCACGGCACAGATACGCAGTATTTT.

As concerns this clone: The same CDR3 also results from other DNA sequences found in this sample. The chain employs TRBV5-1 and TRBJ1-3, with 7 bases lining up with TRBD1. The length of the CDR3 is 15 residues. V lost 4 bases, J lost 3 bases, and 7 bases stayed unmatched. Germline CDR1 and CDR2: SGHRS and YFSETQ. The CDR3 region is CASSPRGGGGNTIYF. As DNA, the CDR3 is TGCGCCAGCAGCCCCAGGGGGGGCGGTGGAAACACCATATATTTT.

This chain connects TRBV7-9 to TRBJ1-2; D is ambiguous. The germline V and J ends were trimmed by 2 bases and 4 bases, with 14 bases remaining between them. Germline CDR1 reads SEHNR; CDR2 reads FQNEAQ (reference sequence). The CDR3 has 15 residues. The CDR3 loop reads CASSLSGQTFYGYTF. CDR3 coding DNA: TGTGCCAGCAGCTTATCCGGGCAGACCTTCTATGGCTACACCTTC.

About this clone itself: Distinct nucleotide sequences in the sample also encode this CDR3. The chain uses TRBV4-1 and TRBJ2-5, with 12 bases aligning to TRBD2. V shed 0 bases and J 2 bases; nucleotides not matched to a gene: 4. Germline values: CDR1 MGHRA, CDR2 YSYEKL. This CDR3 spans 17 amino acids. DNA for the CDR3: TGCGCCAGCAGCCAAGATCCCCTAGCGGGGGGGCAAGAGACCCAGTACTTC. This gives the protein CASSQDPLAGGQETQYF.

This chain links TRBV11-2 with TRBJ2-5, with 7 positions matching TRBD1. The better agreement between TRBJ2-7 and the DNA end casts doubt on the J call. Germline-derived CDR1 and CDR2 are SGHAT and FQNNGV. The CDR3 loop spans 14 amino acids. CDR3 sequence: CASSLSNRGYEQYF. Written as DNA, the CDR3 is TGTGCCAGCAGCCTATCGAACAGGGGCTACGAGCAGTACTTC.

V and J are TRBV6-6 and TRBJ1-5, with TRBD1 identical over 9 bases. V lost 6 bases and J lost 2; bases outside the gene matches: 5. The CDR3 has 15 residues. Germline loops: CDR1 MNHNY, CDR2 SVGAGI (reference sequence). CDR3: CASSLRDRGNQPQHF. CDR3 DNA: TGTGCCAGCAGCCTACGGGACAGGGGCAATCAGCCCCAGCATTTT.

The chain links TRBV7-2 to TRBJ2-6; 12 bases line up with TRBD2. The trim removed 0 bases at V and 4 bases at J, leaving 1 base unmatched. Germline CDR1 is SGHTA and CDR2 is FQGNSA. The CDR3 totals 17 residues. The CDR3 DNA reads as TGTGCCAGCAGCTTAGCCGGACTAGCGGGGGGGGCCAACGTCCTGACTTTC. Protein sequence: CASSLAGLAGGANVLTF.

The CDR3 DNA reads as TGTGCCTGGAGTGACGTGTTTCTCAATTCACCCCTCCACTTT. Translating it yields CAWSDVFLNSPLHF. The chain has TRBV30 and TRBJ1-6; D gene uncertain. The ends were cut back, 1 base at V and 7 bases at J, with 11 bases in the middle. In germline, CDR1 is GTSNPN, CDR2 SVGIG (reference sequence). CDR3 size: 14 residues.

This chain joins TRBV7-3 and TRBJ2-7; the D gene is possibly TRBD2 (6 bases). The CDR3 loop spans 14 amino acids. CDR1 is SGHTA and CDR2 is FQGTGA in the germline V gene. Trimming took 1 base from V and 2 from J, leaving 9 bases between them. The CDR3 nucleotides read TGTGCCAGCAGCTTAAAAGGGAGGCCCTACGAGCAGTACTTC. Its protein product is CASSLKGRPYEQYF. The whole variable domain, filled in from reference TRBV7-3 and TRBJ2-7, reads GAGVSQTPSNKVTEKGKYVELRCDPISGHTALYWYRQSLGQGPEFLIYFQGTGAADDSGLPNDRFFAVRPEGSVSTLKIQRTERGDSAVYLCASSLKGRPYEQYFGPGTRLTVT.